This TCR beta chain comes out of a study of CD8+ T cells in alopecia areata. The wider study: For 6 to 18 months, tofacitinib was taken, and 6 months off drug followed.

The study's findings and limits: Affected lesional scalp, above all in alopecia totalis/universalis, was more clonal than normal scalp. The study also sequences resident alphabeta T cells of normal skin in scalp samples.

RNA was extracted and reverse transcribed into cDNA as the sequencing template. Profiling relied on immunoSEQ multiplex PCR, and the TCRdb table lists in-frame clones only, not all of them. The sample has over 85,000 clones; about two fifths are singletons. Germline CDR1 reads SGHTA; CDR2 reads FQGNSA. The CDR3 is 14 amino acids. V shed 6 bases and J shed 5 bases, with 16 bases lying between them. About this clone: No antigen is known for it.

Researchers picked out CD4+ and CD8+ T cells from PBMCs by sorting. The chain couples TRBV7-2 to TRBJ2-5; possibly TRBD2 for D (5 bases). Material for sequencing was CD4+ T cells sorted from blood. This clonotype was obtained from a human donor with alopecia areata. This CDR3 reads CASRRSTSSETQYF. The CDR3 DNA follows: TGTGCCAGCAGGCGTTCAACTAGTTCGGAGACCCAGTACTTC.